This TCR beta chain was identified in a study of blood T cell repertoires in COVID-19. V lost 5 bases and J lost 7, with 14 bases in between. This CDR3 has 13 amino acids. In germline, CDR1 is LNHDA, CDR2 SQIVND (reference sequence). This clone showed up just a few times. Clones were sequenced by immunoSEQ multiplex PCR, and TCRdb holds only the in-frame ones, with some missing. The table lists some 100,000 clones, 75% to 90% of them singletons. The sequence derives from a woman aged 70-85 years with active or convalescent COVID-19. This chain joins TRBV19 and TRBJ1-2; tentative D call: TRBD1 (5 bases). The sample comprised peripheral blood. CDR3 loop: CASSPGGYRGYTF. The CDR3 DNA reads as TGTGCCAGTAGTCCCGGGGGGTATCGTGGCTACACCTTC.